The clone carrying this T cell receptor (beta chain) has at least ten counts. Sample time point: patch test 2, 6 weeks after DPC sensitization. The treatment denotes: therapeutic diphenylcyclopropenone sensitization with weekly scalp DPC. Someone pulled total RNA out of unfractionated whole blood. This sample was taken from a study of human T cells and chemical hapten exposure. TCRdb used MiXCR to reprocess the RACE reads, holding one entry per CDR3 protein. The sample yields approximately 85,000 distinct CDR3 sequences, roughly a tenth seen once. V gave up 2 bases and J gave up 0 bases, with 1 base separating them. Germline CDR1 reads KGHSH; CDR2 reads LQKENI. This CDR3 is built from 12 residues.

The TCR sequence derives from a woman in her twenties or thirties with alopecia areata. Some clones in this sample may be carry-over from other donors' samples. The material was whole blood, obtained in connection with sensitization to the hapten diphenylcyclopropenone (DPC). The chain links TRBV18 to TRBJ2-5; D gene uncertain. For the CDR3, the DNA is TGTGCCAGCTCACCAAACCAAGAGACCCAGTACTTC. It codes for CASSPNQETQYF.